This is a list of T cell receptor beta chains from one sample in a study of T cell repertoires in cytomegalovirus infection. No antigen is known for these receptors. MiXCR was run by TCRdb on the reads, yielding one entry per CDR3 protein. The sample contains 800,000 to 950,000 distinct CDR3 sequences, approximately 32% of which appear only once. Source: cultured CD8+ T cells from PBMCs, taken from culture after CMV antigen stimulation. These receptors all come from a human donor in good health (CMV status not recorded). Some clones in this sample may be carry-over from other donors' samples. The conserved cysteine and the conserved F or W are not part of the CDR3 here. Size is omitted from some rows. Given values are once, few, many or a class for expanded clones.

v_gene	j_gene	abundance	CDR3aa
TRBV10-3	TRBJ1-2	NA	AISEVQTRDGYT
TRBV7-2	TRBJ2-1	many	ASSFIGHNEQF
TRBV19	TRBJ2-3	NA	ASIGTGGGDTQY
TRBV7-8	TRBJ2-2	many	ASSRAGAGELF
TRBV7-6	TRBJ2-3	many	ASSLTGFTDTQY
TRBV12-5	TRBJ1-1	few	ACLRGTEAF
TRBV7-2	TRBJ1-1	NA	ASSSGREYYRAF
TRBV6-6	TRBJ2-2	NA	ASSYGGGLTGELF
TRBV7-8	TRBJ2-5	many	ASSLDRTGGETQY
TRBV2	TRBJ2-4	NA	ATQIAKNIQY
TRBV15	TRBJ2-1	NA	ATRGATLDEQF
TRBV12-3/TRBV12-4	TRBJ2-5	many	ASSLGGQETQY
TRBV6-2/TRBV6-3	TRBJ2-1	many	ASSYIEGYEQF
TRBV7-9	TRBJ1-2	NA	ASSLRPFYGYT
TRBV4-1	TRBJ2-2	NA	TSSPAAGELF
TRBV19	TRBJ1-6	NA	ARIYRANHYNSPLH